The source of this T cell receptor (beta chain) is a study of cytomegalovirus exposure and HLA in healthy donors. General study findings and limits: The study listed under 200 cytomegalovirus-associated TCR beta chains. Across donors, most TCRs were seen rarely, yet some public ones were widespread. Confirmation was obtained in vitro that a few CMV-associated chains are specific for CMV antigens.

CDR3 size: 19 residues. Germline CDR1 and CDR2: LNHDA and SQIVND (reference sequence). V was clipped by 2 bases and J by 2 bases; unmatched bases: 7. Comment on this clone: Its antigen remains unidentified.

Using immunoSEQ multiplex PCR, the repertoire was profiled, and TCRdb retains in-frame clones only, with some absent. The repertoire holds about 60,000 clones, roughly 95% seen once, with 1.2% in the top ten. The chain couples TRBV19 to TRBJ2-6, with 12 bases matching TRBD1. Sequencing input: PBMCs. This TCR was recovered from a woman younger than 35 in good health and CMV-seronegative. CDR3 bases: TGTGCCAGTAGTATAACGGGACAGGGGGCGTCAGCTGGGGCCAACGTCCTGACTTTC. It is translated as CASSITGQGASAGANVLTF.